Each of the 8 T cell receptor beta chains below was sequenced from the same sample in a study of blood T cell repertoires in COVID-19. Data came from immunoSEQ multiplex PCR; TCRdb stores just in-frame clones and leaves some out. The data contain 250,000 or so clones, around 81% of them singletons. Sample: PBMCs or T cells enriched from blood (not recorded which). Source of these receptors: a man aged 50 or older who had recovered from COVID-19.

This chain uses TRBV5-5 with TRBJ2-3, with TRBD2 as a possible D gene (6 bases). Germline V gene lookup returns CDR1 SGHKS and CDR2 YYEKEE (reference sequence). CDR3 length: 16 residues. Trimming cost V 0 bases and J 0 bases, with 11 bases left between them. The CDR3 DNA sequence: TGTGCCAGCAGCTTGGGGGCTAGCGATAGCACAGATACGCAGTATTTT. Translation: CASSLGASDSTDTQYF.

This chain links TRBV14 with TRBJ1-6; D call uncertain. Trimming shortened V by 2 bases and J by 9 bases, and 11 bases separated the two germline ends. The germline CDR1 and CDR2 sequences are SGHDN and FVKESK. This CDR3 is built from 14 residues. This CDR3 is CASSQSGSSSPLHF. The CDR3 DNA sequence: TGTGCCAGCAGCCAAAGCGGGAGTAGTTCACCCCTCCACTTT.

The rearrangement links TRBV5-4 to TRBJ1-2; D perhaps matches TRBD1 (6 bases). This CDR3 region has 16 residues. Germline CDR1 SGHNT, CDR2 YYREEE (reference sequence). V lost 0 bases and J 4 bases, leaving 16 bases between the germline ends. The CDR3 loop is CASSLVGGGRAYGYTF. The CDR3 bases are TGTGCCAGCAGCTTGGTTGGGGGCGGGAGAGCCTATGGCTACACCTTC. Full variable domain (missing parts from reference TRBV5-4 and TRBJ1-2): ETGVTQSPTHLIKTRGQQVTLRCSSQSGHNTVSWYQQALGQGPQFIFQYYREEENGRGNFPPRFSGLQFPNYSSELNVNALELDDSALYLCASSLVGGGRAYGYTFGSGTRLTVV.

The chain is built from TRBV18 and TRBJ2-1; 12 nucleotides match TRBD2. Germline assignment: CDR1 KGHSH and CDR2 LQKENI. The length of the CDR3 is 18 residues. The V and J ends lost 3 bases and 0 bases, in that order; junction bases with no gene match: 6. This chain's CDR3 is CASSPGTSGSGSYNEQFF. In nucleotides, the CDR3 is TGTGCCAGCTCACCCGGGACTAGCGGGTCTGGCTCCTACAATGAGCAGTTCTTC.

V and J are TRBV19 and TRBJ2-2; 14 bases fit TRBD2. J gave up 4 bases and V 10 bases, and 8 bases lay outside the gene matches. The CDR3 covers 16 residues. From germline, CDR1 is LNHDA and CDR2 SQIVND (reference sequence). This CDR3 is CATTTSGRVPTGELFF. CDR3 DNA: TGTGCCACCACGACTAGCGGGAGGGTCCCCACCGGGGAGCTGTTTTTT. Full variable domain (missing parts from reference TRBV19 and TRBJ2-2): DGGITQSPKYLFRKEGQNVTLSCEQNLNHDAMYWYRQDPGQGLRLIYYSQIVNDFQKGDIAEGYSVSREKKESFPLTVTSAQKNPTAFYLCATTTSGRVPTGELFFGEGSRLTVL.

Notes on this clone: At one of its ends the junction is not consistent with the germline gene, which may arise from a read error. The chain recombines TRBV11-3 with TRBJ2-7; weak D call: TRBD1 (6 bases). Germline V lookup: CDR1 SGHNT, CDR2 YENEEA. The CDR3 length is 14 residues. For the CDR3, the DNA is TGTGCCAGCACCTTAGCAACAGGGTCCTACGAGCAGTACTTC. Residues: CASTLATGSYEQYF.

CDR3 nucleotide sequence: TGTGCCAGCAGCCCCGGACAGCCTATACCCTATGGCTACACCTTC. Residues: CASSPGQPIPYGYTF. The chain combines TRBV14 with TRBJ1-2, with TRBD1 as a possible D gene (6 bases). This CDR3 contains 15 residues. Per germline, CDR1 SGHDN and CDR2 FVKESK. Between the trimmed V and J ends, which lost 4 bases and 4 bases, there was a span of 16 bases. The full variable domain, rest sourced from reference TRBV14 and TRBJ1-2, is EAGVTQFPSHSVIEKGQTVTLRCDPISGHDNLYWYRRVMGKEIKFLLHFVKESKQDESGMPNNRFLAERTGGTYSTLKVQPAELEDSGVYFCASSPGQPIPYGYTFGSGTRLTVV.

The chain uses TRBV5-6 and TRBJ2-1, with 7 bases fitting TRBD2. V lost 4 bases to trimming and J lost 8 bases; unmatched junction nucleotides: 12. Germline loops: CDR1 SGHDT, CDR2 YYEEEE. This CDR3 contains 15 residues. Here the CDR3 DNA reads TGTGCCAGCAGCCAGGACCCGACTAGCTGGTATGAGCAGTTCTTC. It yields the protein CASSQDPTSWYEQFF.